This T cell receptor (beta chain) was retrieved from a study of shared T cell receptors in the human thymus. Clones were sequenced by immunoSEQ multiplex PCR, and TCRdb holds only the in-frame ones, with some missing. The repertoire holds some 700,000 clones, approximately 88% seen once, with about 0.01% in the top ten. This clone showed up just a few times. Germline V gene data show CDR1 as MRHNA and CDR2 as SNTAGT. This CDR3 region has 15 residues. Trimming took off 2 bases at V and 3 bases at J, with 8 bases between the two ends. The sample was also linked to a second study, of human thymus T cells. That paper notes: Corrective surgery for congenital heart defects was being performed on the healthy Finnish infants who served as donors. Gene usage for V and J segments appeared biased in thymic and blood repertoires. Unrelated individuals had highly overlapping thymic repertoires, as reported in related research.

Specimen: thymocytes. The V and J genes are TRBV6-4 and TRBJ2-6; D may be TRBD1 (6 bases). This receptor was obtained from a boy less than two years old with a congenital heart defect. The CDR3 sequence: CASSDETGGANVLTF. CDR3 nucleotide sequence: TGTGCCAGCAGTGACGAGACAGGTGGGGCCAACGTCCTGACTTTC.